Presented here are 7 T cell receptor beta chains from one specimen sequenced in a study of blood T cell repertoires in COVID-19. TCRdb's table, derived via immunoSEQ multiplex PCR, lists solely in-frame clones and lacks some. The sample contains about 200,000 clones, approximately 87% of which appear only once. The material sequenced was peripheral blood. Receptors originate from a woman aged 70 to 79 with acute or convalescent COVID-19.

The chain employs TRBV9 and TRBJ2-2, with unresolved D. Germline V gene data show CDR1 as SGDLS and CDR2 as YYNGEE. CDR3 length: 15 amino acids. Trimming pared 0 bases from V and 3 bases from J, leaving 9 bases between. The CDR3 loop is CASSVESGYTGELFF. CDR3 in DNA: TGTGCCAGCAGCGTAGAGTCGGGTTACACCGGGGAGCTGTTTTTT.

This sequence joins TRBV7-9 and TRBJ2-6; D gene unclear. This CDR3 has 14 residues. Trimming took off 4 bases at V and 1 base at J, with 5 bases between the two ends. Germline V gene sequence: CDR1 SEHNR, CDR2 FQNEAQ (reference sequence). Here the CDR3 reads CASSSLSGANVLTF. In nucleotides, the CDR3 is TGTGCCAGCAGCTCACTATCTGGGGCCAACGTCCTGACTTTC.

This rearrangement joins TRBV6-5 to TRBJ1-6; 12 positions match TRBD1. CDR3 size: 15 residues. Trimming at V came to 6 bases and at J to 9 bases, leaving 6 bases not matched to a gene. Germline V gene data show CDR1 as MNHEY and CDR2 as SVGAGI. The CDR3 here is CASRGTGGGGSPLHF. The CDR3 region has the DNA TGTGCCAGCAGGGGGACAGGGGGCGGAGGTTCACCCCTCCACTTT.

This chain uses TRBV5-1 with TRBJ2-3; the D gene is possibly TRBD1 (6 bases). Germline V gene lookup returns CDR1 SGHRS and CDR2 YFSETQ. The V end lost 0 bases, the J end lost 5 bases, and 10 bases lay between the germline ends. CDR3 length: 14 residues. The CDR3 sequence is CASSLAQGKDTQYF. CDR3 nucleotide sequence: TGCGCCAGCAGCTTGGCTCAGGGGAAAGATACGCAGTATTTT.

This sequence joins TRBV5-4 and TRBJ2-1; unclear D gene. Germline loops: CDR1 SGHNT, CDR2 YYREEE (reference sequence). This CDR3 contains 11 residues. V lost 2 bases and J lost 9, with 6 bases in between. CDR3 DNA sequence: TGTGCCAGCAGCTTACTCTCTGAGCAGTTCTTC. Translation: CASSLLSEQFF.

The CDR3 DNA reads TGCAGTGCTAGTCAAAGGTCCAGGGGGCTGTTAGGCTACACCTTC. Amino acids: CSASQRSRGLLGYTF. The chain recombines TRBV20-1 with TRBJ1-2, with 8 bases aligning to TRBD1. There are 15 residues in the CDR3. The germline CDR1 and CDR2 sequences are DFQATT and SNEGSKA (reference sequence). V shed 3 bases and J 8 bases; nucleotides not matched to a gene: 14.

V usage is TRBV2 and J usage is TRBJ2-7; possibly TRBD2 for D (5 bases). The germline V gene encodes CDR1 SNHLY and CDR2 FYNNEI. Trimming shortened V by 6 bases and J by 6 bases, and 18 bases separated the two germline ends. The CDR3 is made up of 14 amino acids. CDR3 bases: TGTGCCAGCAGGGGAGCCCTAAACTCCCCCGAGCAGTACTTC. Protein sequence: CASRGALNSPEQYF.